A selection of T cell receptor beta chains follows, all from one sample in a study of response to subunit inactivated influenza vaccine. TCRdb independently ran MiXCR on the RT-PCR reads; one entry per CDR3 protein. This sample yields approximately 170,000 distinct CDR3 sequences, of which about an eighth are seen a single time; roughly 26% belongs to the top ten. The sequenced sample was CD8+ T cells sorted from PBMCs, obtained approximately 5 days after vaccination. These receptors were taken from a man aged 50 or older who received an inactivated influenza vaccine. The CDR3 runs from the conserved cysteine through the conserved F or W. A D gene is named only where the DNA matches it firmly. Not all rows give a size; the values are once, few, many and, for expanded clones, a class.

TRBV10-2	TRBJ1-1	-	many	TGCGCCAGCAGTGAGTCATGGGGCGGGAACACTGAAGCTTTCTTT	CASSESWGGNTEAFF
TRBV5-6	TRBJ2-5	TRBD1	few	TGTGCCAGCAGCTGGGGGACAGGGTTGGTATTGGAGACCCAGTACTTC	CASSWGTGLVLETQYF
TRBV5-1	TRBJ2-2	-	-	TGCGCCAGTCGAACGAACACCGGGGAGCTGTTTTTT	CASRTNTGELFF
TRBV29-1	TRBJ1-2	-	-	TGCAGCGTTGGGCCGTTCAGAGATCGTGGCTACACCTTC	CSVGPFRDRGYTF
TRBV12-3/TRBV12-4	TRBJ2-7	TRBD2	many	TGTGCCAGCAGCGGGACTAGCGGGAGAGATCACGAGCAGTACTTC	CASSGTSGRDHEQYF
TRBV9	TRBJ2-2	TRBD1	-	TGTGCCAGCAGCGCGAGGACAGGGATCGGCACCGGGGAGCTGTTTTTT	CASSARTGIGTGELFF
TRBV12-3/TRBV12-4	TRBJ2-3	-	-	TGTGCCAGCAGTTTTGGCAACACAGATACGCAGTATTTT	CASSFGNTDTQYF
TRBV12-3/TRBV12-4	TRBJ2-1	TRBD2	few	TGTGCCAGCAGTCTAGACGGGAGGTCAAGCTCCTACAATGAGCAGTTCTTC	CASSLDGRSSSYNEQFF
TRBV9	TRBJ1-2	-	-	TGTGCCAGCAGCGTAGAATCAGGGGACCTCTATGGCTACACCTTC	CASSVESGDLYGYTF
TRBV29-1	TRBJ2-7	-	many	TGCAGCATCCGGGACAACTACGAGCAGTACTTC	CSIRDNYEQYF
TRBV28	TRBJ2-5	-	few	TGTGCCAGCAGTTTCCCCGGCGGGCTTGGGGAGACCCAGTACTTC	CASSFPGGLGETQYF
TRBV29-1	TRBJ2-7	-	few	TGCAGCGTTGAAGCCGGGGACACAGACTACGAGCAGTACTTC	CSVEAGDTDYEQYF
TRBV7-2	TRBJ2-7	TRBD2	few	TGTGCCAGCAGCGCCTTAGCGGGAGCAAGCTACGAGCAGTACTTC	CASSALAGASYEQYF
TRBV4-3	TRBJ2-4	TRBD2	few	TGCGCCAGCAGCCCTAGGGGCCAGCGGGGGGTAAACCTAGCCAAAAACATTCAGTACTTC	CASSPRGQRGVNLAKNIQYF
TRBV10-3	TRBJ2-2	-	-	TGTGCCATCAGTGAACACACCGGGGAGCTGTTTTTT	CAISEHTGELFF
TRBV20-1	TRBJ2-7	-	-	TGCAGTGCCCCCCACAGACCCCCGGAGGAGCAGTACTTC	CSAPHRPPEEQYF
TRBV7-2	TRBJ2-7	-	many	TGTGCCAGCAGCCCCCAGGGCCCCCCCAATTACGAGCAGTACTTC	CASSPQGPPNYEQYF
TRBV2	TRBJ2-3	-	-	TGTGCCAGCATTCGGGGGGCGAGCACAGATACGCAGTATTTT	CASIRGASTDTQYF
TRBV7-6	TRBJ2-3	TRBD2	many	TGTGCCAGCAGCTTAGGTCTAGCGGGGGGACCCCGCACAGATACGCAGTATTTT	CASSLGLAGGPRTDTQYF
TRBV7-6	TRBJ2-7	-	few	TGTGCCACAGGGGACCTGGAGTCCTACGAGCAGTACTTC	CATGDLESYEQYF
TRBV7-9	TRBJ2-3	TRBD2	many	TGTGCCAGCAGACCCGGGACTAGCGGTAGCACAGATACGCAGTATTTT	CASRPGTSGSTDTQYF
TRBV7-9	TRBJ2-5	TRBD2	-	TGTGCCAGCAGCCTAGCCCACGGACTAGCGGGGGACAAGTACTTC	CASSLAHGLAGDKYF
TRBV15	TRBJ2-4	-	-	TGTGCCACCAGCATTTCCCCAAGGGTTGGAAACATTCAGTACTTC	CATSISPRVGNIQYF
TRBV28	TRBJ2-1	-	few	TGTGCCAGCGGGGCTGGCTACAATGAGCAGTTCTTC	CASGAGYNEQFF
TRBV30	TRBJ2-4	TRBD2	-	TGTGCCTTTACGAGCTTGACGGGAGGGACCGGGGACATTCAGTACTTC	CAFTSLTGGTGDIQYF
TRBV6-1	TRBJ1-1	-	-	TGTGCCAGCAGCCGTGGACACACTGAAGCTTTCTTT	CASSRGHTEAFF
TRBV14	TRBJ1-6	-	few	TGTGCCAGCAGCCAAGTGCAGCTCACGGATAATTCACCCCTCCACTTT	CASSQVQLTDNSPLHF
TRBV19	TRBJ2-1	-	few	TGTGCCAGTAGTATAGATCGAGTCGAGCAGTTCTTC	CASSIDRVEQFF
TRBV28	TRBJ2-3	-	few	TGTGCCAGCAGTTTAGAGTTTTCAGATACGCAGTATTTT	CASSLEFSDTQYF
TRBV28	TRBJ1-1	TRBD1	few	TGTGCCAGTAACAGGGGGGGGAGCACTGAAGCTTTCTTT	CASNRGGSTEAFF
TRBV25-1	TRBJ2-1	TRBD2	-	TGTGCCAGCAGTGACCGACTAGCGGGAGTGTCCTACAATGAGCAGTTCTTC	CASSDRLAGVSYNEQFF
TRBV28	TRBJ2-1	TRBD1	-	TGTGCCAGCACCCTACACCCATGGGGACAGGGAACTGAGCAGTTCTTC	CASTLHPWGQGTEQFF
TRBV20-1	TRBJ2-5	TRBD2	few	TGCAGTGCTAGAGATATCCGGGGGGGGGCTGAAGAGACCCAGTACTTC	CSARDIRGGAEETQYF
TRBV4-1	TRBJ1-4	-	few	TGCGCCAGCAGCCAAGGTTTAGAGGGAGTAAGGGAAAAACTGTTTTTT	CASSQGLEGVREKLFF
TRBV19	TRBJ2-1	TRBD1	-	TGTGCCAGTAGTATTCATACCGGGACAGTGACCTACAATGAGCAGTTCTTC	CASSIHTGTVTYNEQFF
TRBV29-1	TRBJ2-7	TRBD2	-	TGCAGCGTTCGTAGCGGGAGAGGCTACGAGCAGTACTTC	CSVRSGRGYEQYF
TRBV29-1	TRBJ2-7	-	few	TGCAGCGTTGAAGATCGGGGGCAGGGCGACCACGAGCAGTACTTC	CSVEDRGQGDHEQYF
TRBV6-1	TRBJ2-3	-	-	TGTGCCAGCAGTGAATTCGGGCCGAGGCTAGCCACAGATACGCAGTATTTT	CASSEFGPRLATDTQYF
TRBV7-6	TRBJ2-7	-	many	TGTGCCAGCAGCTTAGTGAGTAGGGAGCAGTACTTC	CASSLVSREQYF
TRBV12-3/TRBV12-4	TRBJ2-1	-	few	TGTGCCAGCAGTGCCGGGCAGCGGGTAGAGCAGTTCTTC	CASSAGQRVEQFF
TRBV15	TRBJ2-7	-	-	TGTGCCACCAGCAGCTGGGGGACCTACGAGCAGTACTTC	CATSSWGTYEQYF
TRBV25-1	TRBJ1-1	-	-	TGTGCCAGCAGTGAATCGTCAGATCTGAACACTGAAGCTTTCTTT	CASSESSDLNTEAFF
TRBV7-9	TRBJ2-7	-	-	TGTGCCAGCAGCTTGGGGGGTTACTACGAGCAGTACTTC	CASSLGGYYEQYF
TRBV5-1	TRBJ2-1	-	few	TGCGCCAGCAGCTTGCAAGCGGATACGATCTACAATGAGCAGTTCTTC	CASSLQADTIYNEQFF
TRBV6-1	TRBJ2-3	-	-	TGTGCCAGCAACACACCTAGGGTCGGCGCAGATACGCAGTATTTT	CASNTPRVGADTQYF
TRBV7-2	TRBJ2-7	TRBD1	-	TGTGCCAGCAGCTTTGACACAGGGGATGCCTCCTACGAGCAGTACTTC	CASSFDTGDASYEQYF
TRBV27	TRBJ2-1	TRBD2	few	TGTGCCAGCAGTTCAATAGCGGGAGACTCCTACAATGAGCAGTTCTTC	CASSSIAGDSYNEQFF
TRBV11-2	TRBJ2-5	-	medium-sized	TGTGCCAGCAGCTTAGTAGGGGGGGTCCAAGAGACCCAGTACTTC	CASSLVGGVQETQYF
TRBV12-3/TRBV12-4	TRBJ2-6	-	few	TGTGCCAGCAGTTCCCCCTTTTTCTCTGGGGCCAACGTCCTGACTTTC	CASSSPFFSGANVLTF